This TCR beta chain derives from a study of T cells after yellow fever vaccination. The V gene end was trimmed by 1 base and the J gene end by 2 bases; junction bases not matched to a gene: 7. The germline V gene encodes CDR1 SEHNR and CDR2 FQNEAQ (reference sequence). CDR3 length equals 16 residues. At least ten counts were recorded for this clonotype. TCRdb passed the 5' RACE reads through MiXCR, listing each CDR3 protein once. The sample comprises some 560,000 distinct CDR3 sequences, 17% of which are singletons, and around 16% rests with the top ten. This TCR came from a man younger than 35 who received the YFV17D yellow fever vaccine. V is TRBV7-9 and J is TRBJ2-5; TRBD1 agrees at 7 bases. The input for sequencing was PBMCs, taken roughly 5 days after the first yellow fever vaccination. CDR3 sequence: CASSLGIGGQQETQYF. In nucleotides, the CDR3 is TGTGCCAGCAGCTTAGGGATTGGGGGACAGCAAGAGACCCAGTACTTC.